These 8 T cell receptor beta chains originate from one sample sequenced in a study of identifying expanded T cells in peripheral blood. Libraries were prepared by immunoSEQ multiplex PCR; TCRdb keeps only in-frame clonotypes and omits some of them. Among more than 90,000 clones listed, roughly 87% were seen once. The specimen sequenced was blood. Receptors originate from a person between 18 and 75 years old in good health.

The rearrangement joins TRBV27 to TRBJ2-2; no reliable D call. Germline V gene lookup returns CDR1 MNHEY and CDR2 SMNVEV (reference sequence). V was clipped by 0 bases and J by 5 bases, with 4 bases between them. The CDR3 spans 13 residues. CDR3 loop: CASSLSVTGELFF. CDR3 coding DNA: TGTGCCAGCAGTTTATCGGTTACCGGGGAGCTGTTTTTT.

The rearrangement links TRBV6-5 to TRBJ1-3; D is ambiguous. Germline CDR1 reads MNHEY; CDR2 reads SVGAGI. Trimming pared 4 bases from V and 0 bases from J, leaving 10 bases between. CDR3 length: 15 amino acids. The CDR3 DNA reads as TGTGCCAGCAGTTTAACAGTATCCTCTGGAAACACCATATATTTT. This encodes CASSLTVSSGNTIYF.

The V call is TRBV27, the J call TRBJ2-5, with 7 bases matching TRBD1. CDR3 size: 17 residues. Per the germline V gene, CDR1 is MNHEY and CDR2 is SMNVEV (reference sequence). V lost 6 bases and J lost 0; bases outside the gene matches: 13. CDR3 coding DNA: TGTGCCAGCAGACCCCTGGGACAGATCTTCTACCAAGAGACCCAGTACTTC. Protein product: CASRPLGQIFYQETQYF.

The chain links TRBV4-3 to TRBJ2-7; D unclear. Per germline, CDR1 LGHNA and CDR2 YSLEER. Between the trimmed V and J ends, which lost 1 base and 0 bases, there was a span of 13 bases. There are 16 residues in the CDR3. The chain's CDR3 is CASSQGRTPFSYEQYF. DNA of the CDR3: TGCGCCAGCAGCCAAGGAAGGACCCCGTTCTCCTACGAGCAGTACTTC.

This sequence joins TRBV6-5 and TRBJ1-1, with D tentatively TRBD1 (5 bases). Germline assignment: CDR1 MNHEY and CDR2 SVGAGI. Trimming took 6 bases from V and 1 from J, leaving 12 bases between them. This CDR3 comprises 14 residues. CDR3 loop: CASSVGGWNTEAFF. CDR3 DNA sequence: TGTGCCAGCAGCGTCGGGGGGTGGAACACTGAAGCTTTCTTT.

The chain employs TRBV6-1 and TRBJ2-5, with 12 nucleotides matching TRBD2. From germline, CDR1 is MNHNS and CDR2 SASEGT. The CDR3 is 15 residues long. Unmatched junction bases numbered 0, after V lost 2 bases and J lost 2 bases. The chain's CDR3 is CASSELAGGQETQYF. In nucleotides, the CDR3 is TGTGCCAGCAGTGAACTAGCGGGGGGGCAAGAGACCCAGTACTTC.

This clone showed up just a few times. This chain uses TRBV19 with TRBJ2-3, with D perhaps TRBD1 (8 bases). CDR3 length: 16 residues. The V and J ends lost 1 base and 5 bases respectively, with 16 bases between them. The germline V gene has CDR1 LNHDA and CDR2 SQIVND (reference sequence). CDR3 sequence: CASSIAQGGVVDTQYF. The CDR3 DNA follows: TGTGCCAGTAGTATAGCACAGGGGGGGGTAGTAGATACGCAGTATTTT.

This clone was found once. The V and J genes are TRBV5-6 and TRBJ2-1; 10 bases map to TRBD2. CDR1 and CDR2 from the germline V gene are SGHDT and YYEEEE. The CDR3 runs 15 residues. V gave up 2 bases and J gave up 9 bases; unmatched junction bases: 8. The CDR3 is CASSFPAGGVREQFF. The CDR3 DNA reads TGTGCCAGCAGCTTCCCAGCGGGGGGGGTTCGTGAGCAGTTCTTC. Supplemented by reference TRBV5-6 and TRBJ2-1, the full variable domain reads DAGVTQSPTHLIKTRGQQVTLRCSPKSGHDTVSWYQQALGQGPQFIFQYYEEEERQRGNFPDRFSGHQFPNYSSELNVNALLLGDSALYLCASSFPAGGVREQFFGPGTRLTVL.